The rows below give T cell receptor beta chains drawn from one sample of a study of T cell repertoires in cytomegalovirus infection. TCRdb recomputed calls from the reads with MiXCR, one row per CDR3 protein. The sample holds roughly 720,000 distinct CDR3 sequences, less than 40% seen once. Sequencing input: PBMCs. Receptors were obtained from a human donor in good health (CMV status not recorded). Some clones in this sample may be carry-over from other donors' samples. The CDR3 runs from the conserved cysteine through the conserved F or W. Each record gives: D gene, V gene, J gene, CDR3 protein. D genes are given only for firm matches.

TRBD1,TRBV12-5,TRBJ1-1,CASGLETGGLTEAFF
.,TRBV5-3,TRBJ1-5,CASSLGIGAGNQPQHF
.,TRBV11-2,TRBJ1-1,CASSSSWGVAFF
.,TRBV7-8,TRBJ1-5,CASSLADVGNQPQHF
.,TRBV6-9,TRBJ1-1,CASSYSESTEAFF
TRBD1,TRBV7-9,TRBJ1-2,CASSFMTGGRYGYTF
.,TRBV30,TRBJ2-2,CAWSVGHNTGELFF
TRBD1,TRBV4-2,TRBJ1-4,CASSRGAGGEKLFF
.,TRBV12-3/TRBV12-4,TRBJ2-1,CASSPVSVGYYNEQFF
.,TRBV6-1,TRBJ2-5,CASRGGAGRGQETQYF
TRBD2,TRBV28,TRBJ2-3,CASSLGTSGKRGTQYF
TRBD2,TRBV7-8,TRBJ2-3,CASSRRGGHIMGDTQYF
.,TRBV12-3/TRBV12-4,TRBJ1-5,CASRKGRISNQPQHF
.,TRBV6-6,TRBJ1-1,CASSPNPGAMNTEAFF
.,TRBV27,TRBJ1-5,CASSYLGVVGNQPQHF
.,TRBV7-2,TRBJ2-2,CASSLASSTGELFF
TRBD2,TRBV11-2,TRBJ2-7,CASSFGLAGVYDEQYF
.,TRBV9,TRBJ2-3,CASSQRQISTDTQYF
TRBD2,TRBV7-8,TRBJ2-5,CASSRRGTSGRAGETQYF
.,TRBV11-3,TRBJ2-7,CASSLGVGTSYEQYF
.,TRBV28,TRBJ2-3,CASRSTVGTDTQYF
TRBD2,TRBV7-6,TRBJ2-1,CASSFGGLAGGSEQFF
TRBD1,TRBV12-3/TRBV12-4,TRBJ2-7,CASSLGGQKLYEQYF
TRBD1,TRBV7-9,TRBJ2-1,CASSPRQGKREQFF
TRBD2,TRBV5-4,TRBJ2-1,CASSLTAGGQSSYNEQFF
.,TRBV5-6,TRBJ2-7,CATNTVMGEQYF
TRBD1,TRBV28,TRBJ1-5,CASRTGQILYSNQPQHF
TRBD1,TRBV19,TRBJ1-4,CASSSRTGAREKLFF
TRBD1,TRBV7-9,TRBJ1-3,CASSPDRDSSGNTIYF
TRBD1,TRBV25-1,TRBJ1-1,CASSAPGTGRTEAVF
TRBD2,TRBV28,TRBJ2-7,CASRSPGLAGGRSSYEQYF
TRBD1,TRBV15,TRBJ2-2,CATSTWTGGDTGEMFF
.,TRBV7-9,TRBJ1-6,CASSSTGGRGNSPLHF
.,TRBV6-4,TRBJ1-5,CASTPGGYDQPQHF
TRBD1,TRBV3-1,TRBJ2-1,CASSPLTGGFNNEQFF
TRBD2,TRBV20-1,TRBJ2-1,CSVGLAGYNEQFF
.,TRBV20-1,TRBJ2-5,CSARVPTGQEETQYF
TRBD1,TRBV9,TRBJ2-3,CASSARQGADTQYF
.,TRBV11-2,TRBJ1-1,CASSLGLQNTEAFF
TRBD2,TRBV11-3,TRBJ2-1,CASSLGLALGDEQFF
.,TRBV6-5,TRBJ1-5,CASQLATGQNQPQHF
.,TRBV12-3/TRBV12-4,TRBJ2-6,CASSFALSGANVLTF
.,TRBV7-9,TRBJ2-3,CASSVGASARTDTQYF
.,TRBV27,TRBJ1-1,CASSLEGEGIQNTEAFF